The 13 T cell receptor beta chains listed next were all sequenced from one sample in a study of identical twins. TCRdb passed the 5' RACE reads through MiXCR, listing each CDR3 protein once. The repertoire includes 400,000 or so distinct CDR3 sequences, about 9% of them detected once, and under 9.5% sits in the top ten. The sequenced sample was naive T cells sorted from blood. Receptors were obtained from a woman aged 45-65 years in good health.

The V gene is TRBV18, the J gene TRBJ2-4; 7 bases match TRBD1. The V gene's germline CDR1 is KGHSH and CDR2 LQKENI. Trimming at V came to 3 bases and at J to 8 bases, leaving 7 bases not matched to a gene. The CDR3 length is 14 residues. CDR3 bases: TGTGCCAGCTCACCTGAAGGGGGCTCGGACATTCAGTACTTC. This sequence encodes CASSPEGGSDIQYF. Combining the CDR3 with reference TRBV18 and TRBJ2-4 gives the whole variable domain NAGVMQNPRHLVRRRGQEARLRCSPMKGHSHVYWYRQLPEEGLKFMVYLQKENIIDESGMPKERFSAEFPKEGPSILRIQQVVRGDSAAYFCASSPEGGSDIQYFGAGTRLSVL.

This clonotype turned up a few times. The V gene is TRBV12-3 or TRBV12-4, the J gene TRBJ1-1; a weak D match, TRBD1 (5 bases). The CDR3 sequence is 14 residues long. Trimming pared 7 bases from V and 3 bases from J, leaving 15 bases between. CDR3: CASIPWGKDTEAFF. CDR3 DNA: TGTGCCAGCATCCCGTGGGGGAAGGACACTGAAGCTTTCTTT.

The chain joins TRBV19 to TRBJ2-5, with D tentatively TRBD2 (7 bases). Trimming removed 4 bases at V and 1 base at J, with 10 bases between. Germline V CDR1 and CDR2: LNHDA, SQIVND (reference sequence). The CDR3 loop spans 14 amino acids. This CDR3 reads CASSNGGPQETQYF. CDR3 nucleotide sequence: TGTGCCAGTAGTAACGGGGGGCCCCAAGAGACCCAGTACTTC.

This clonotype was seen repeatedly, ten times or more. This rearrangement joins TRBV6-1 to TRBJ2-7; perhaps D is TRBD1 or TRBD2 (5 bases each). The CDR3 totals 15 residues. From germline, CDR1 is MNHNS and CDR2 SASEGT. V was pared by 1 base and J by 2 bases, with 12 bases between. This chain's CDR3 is CASSEGAMGAYEQYV. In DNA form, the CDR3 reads TGTGCCAGCAGTGAAGGGGCGATGGGGGCCTACGAGCAGTACGTC.

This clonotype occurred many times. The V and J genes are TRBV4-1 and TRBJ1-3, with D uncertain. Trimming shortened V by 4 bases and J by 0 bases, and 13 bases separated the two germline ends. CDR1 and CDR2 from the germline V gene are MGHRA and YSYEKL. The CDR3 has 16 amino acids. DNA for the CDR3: TGCGCCAGCAGCCCTCTTCGTTTGGGCTCTGGAAACACCATATATTTT. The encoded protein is CASSPLRLGSGNTIYF.

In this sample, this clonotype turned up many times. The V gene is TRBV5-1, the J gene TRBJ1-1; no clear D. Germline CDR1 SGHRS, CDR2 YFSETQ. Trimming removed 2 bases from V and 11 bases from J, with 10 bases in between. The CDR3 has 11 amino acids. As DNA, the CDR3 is TGCGCCAGCAGCTTCGGGGAGAATGCTTTCTTT. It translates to CASSFGENAFF.

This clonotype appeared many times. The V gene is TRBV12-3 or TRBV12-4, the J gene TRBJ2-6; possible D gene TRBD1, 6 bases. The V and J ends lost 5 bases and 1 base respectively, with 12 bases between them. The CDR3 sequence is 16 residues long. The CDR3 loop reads CASSPGHRSGANVLTF. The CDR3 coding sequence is TGTGCCAGCAGTCCGGGACACCGATCTGGGGCCAACGTCCTGACTTTC.

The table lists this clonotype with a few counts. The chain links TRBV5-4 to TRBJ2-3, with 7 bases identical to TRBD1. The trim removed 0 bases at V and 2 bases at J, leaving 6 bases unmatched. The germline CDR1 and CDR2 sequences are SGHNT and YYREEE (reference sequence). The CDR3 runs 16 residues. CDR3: CASSLGQGVNTDTQYF. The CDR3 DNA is TGTGCCAGCAGCTTGGGTCAGGGGGTTAACACAGATACGCAGTATTTT.

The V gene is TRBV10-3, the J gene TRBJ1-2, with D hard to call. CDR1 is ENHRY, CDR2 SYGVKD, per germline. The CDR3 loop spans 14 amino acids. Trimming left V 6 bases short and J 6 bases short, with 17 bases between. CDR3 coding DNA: TGTGCCATCAGAGGGTCCCTGGACCGTCATGGCTACACCTTC. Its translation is CAIRGSLDRHGYTF.

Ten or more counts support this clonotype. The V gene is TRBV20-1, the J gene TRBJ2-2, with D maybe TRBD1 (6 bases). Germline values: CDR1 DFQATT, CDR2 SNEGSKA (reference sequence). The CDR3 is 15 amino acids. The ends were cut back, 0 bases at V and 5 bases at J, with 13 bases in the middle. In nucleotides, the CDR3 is TGCAGTGCTAGAGATATCGACCAGGGGACCGGGGAGCTGTTTTTT. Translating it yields CSARDIDQGTGELFF.

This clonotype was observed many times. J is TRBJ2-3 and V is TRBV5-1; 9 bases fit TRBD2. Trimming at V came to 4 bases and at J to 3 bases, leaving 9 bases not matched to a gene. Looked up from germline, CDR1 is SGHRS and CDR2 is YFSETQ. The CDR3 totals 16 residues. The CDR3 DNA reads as TGCGCCAGCAGCACATTTAGCGGGAGAACGACAGATACGCAGTATTTT. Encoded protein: CASSTFSGRTTDTQYF.

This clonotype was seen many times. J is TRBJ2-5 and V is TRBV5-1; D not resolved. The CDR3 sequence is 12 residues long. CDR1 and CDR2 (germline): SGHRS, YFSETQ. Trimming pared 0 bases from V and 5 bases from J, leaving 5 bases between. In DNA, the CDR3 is TGCGCCAGCAGCTTGGCCAGGGAGACCCAGTACTTC. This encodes CASSLARETQYF.

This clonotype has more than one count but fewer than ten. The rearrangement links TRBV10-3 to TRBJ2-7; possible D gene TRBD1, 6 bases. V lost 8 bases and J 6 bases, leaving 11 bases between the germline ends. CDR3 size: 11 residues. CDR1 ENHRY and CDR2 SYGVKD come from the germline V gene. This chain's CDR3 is CAIDTGSEQYF. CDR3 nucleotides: TGTGCCATCGACACAGGGAGCGAGCAGTACTTC.